These 23 T cell receptor beta chains were sequenced from one sample in a study of cytomegalovirus exposure and HLA in healthy donors. PCR amplification relied on 60 Vbeta primers (plus 13 Jbeta primers). Sequenced by immunoSEQ multiplex PCR; TCRdb stores in-frame clones only, minus some. This sample has about 140,000 clones, with approximately 71% found just once. The material sequenced was PBMCs. These receptors were collected from a man aged 30-40 years in good health and CMV-seropositive.

This clone appeared once. The chain couples TRBV7-9 to TRBJ1-1, with D possibly matching TRBD1 (5 bases). The CDR3 contains 16 residues. In germline, CDR1 is SEHNR, CDR2 FQNEAQ (reference sequence). Trimming took 4 bases from V and 0 from J, leaving 15 bases between them. Here the CDR3 DNA reads TGTGCCAGCAGCTCCTACAGGATCAACATGAACACTGAAGCTTTCTTT. This codes for CASSSYRINMNTEAFF.

This chain connects TRBV5-1 to TRBJ2-7, with TRBD2 matching over 11 bases. The CDR3 contains 16 residues. The J segment lost 7 bases and the V segment lost 7 bases, leaving 16 bases of the junction unmatched. Germline CDR1 is SGHRS and CDR2 is YFSETQ. DNA of the CDR3: TGCGCCAGCGGTAGCGGGAGGGCCGAACTTCAATATGAGCAGTACTTC. Protein: CASGSGRAELQYEQYF.

This clone was seen more than once but under ten times. The gene calls are TRBV27 and TRBJ2-3, with TRBD1 matching 9 bases. This CDR3 region has 16 residues. J gave up 7 bases and V 6 bases, and 14 bases lay outside the gene matches. In germline, CDR1 is MNHEY, CDR2 SMNVEV (reference sequence). CDR3 sequence: CASRFTGGGSLYTQYF. The DNA for the CDR3 is TGTGCCAGCAGGTTCACAGGGGGCGGGAGTCTTTATACGCAGTATTTT.

This clone was detected only a few times. The chain carries TRBV27 and TRBJ2-7; TRBD2 matches at 10 bases. Germline CDR1 is MNHEY and CDR2 is SMNVEV (reference sequence). The CDR3 length is 14 residues. V was clipped by 4 bases and J by 3 bases; unmatched bases: 3. CDR3 residues: CASSSGLAVYEQYF. CDR3 coding DNA: TGTGCCAGCAGTTCTGGACTAGCGGTCTACGAGCAGTACTTC.

This clone has more than one count but fewer than ten. V gene TRBV28 combines with J gene TRBJ1-3; maybe TRBD1 (5 bases). Deletions cut 6 bases from V and 1 base from J, with 16 bases between. The CDR3 is 16 residues long. Germline-derived CDR1 and CDR2 are MDHEN and SYDVKM. The CDR3 loop reads CASRDNHFGSGNTIYF. The CDR3 DNA reads as TGTGCCAGCAGGGACAACCACTTTGGGTCTGGAAACACCATATATTTT.

The V and J genes are TRBV18 and TRBJ1-1; D uncertain. The CDR3 extends over 13 amino acids. V gave up 10 bases and J gave up 1 base, with 13 bases separating them. CDR1 and CDR2 (germline): KGHSH, LQKENI. The CDR3 DNA sequence: TGTGCCACCTCCGAGGGAGAGAACACTGAAGCTTTCTTT. Translation gives CATSEGENTEAFF.

To note about this clone: One end of the junction does not line up with germline, which may come from a read error. V gene TRBV28 combines with J gene TRBJ2-4; the D is unclear. Germline CDR1 reads MDHEN; CDR2 reads SYDVKM. This CDR3 is built from 16 residues. As DNA, the CDR3 is TGTGCCAGCAGTTTAGCCAGTAGGTTAGCCAAAAACATTCAGTACTTT. Encoded protein: CASSLASRLAKNIQYF.

The chain combines TRBV19 with TRBJ1-5; a possible D gene is TRBD1 (6 bases). Between the trimmed V and J ends, which lost 2 bases and 3 bases, there was a span of 11 bases. The germline CDR1 and CDR2 sequences are LNHDA and SQIVND (reference sequence). The CDR3 loop spans 15 amino acids. The CDR3 here is CASSIQDRINQPQHF. The CDR3 region has the DNA TGTGCCAGTAGTATACAAGACAGGATCAATCAGCCCCAGCATTTT.

V and J are TRBV28 and TRBJ2-3; D possibly corresponds to TRBD2 (6 bases). The CDR3 contains 16 residues. V lost 6 bases and J lost 3, with 19 bases in between. CDR1 is MDHEN and CDR2 is SYDVKM in the germline V gene. The CDR3 region is CASSPVRGRITDTQYF. The CDR3 bases are TGTGCCAGCAGCCCCGTTCGTGGGAGGATAACAGATACGCAGTATTTT.

This clone was counted only a few times. The V and J genes are TRBV9 and TRBJ2-5; weak D call: TRBD2 (5 bases). CDR1 SGDLS and CDR2 YYNGEE come from the germline V gene. The germline V and J ends were trimmed by 0 bases and 5 bases, with 20 bases remaining between them. The CDR3 sequence is 17 residues long. CDR3 sequence: CASSVGVLAGFRETQYF. CDR3 in DNA: TGTGCCAGCAGCGTAGGAGTGCTAGCAGGTTTCCGGGAGACCCAGTACTTC.

This clone has a handful of counts. The chain has TRBV29-1 and TRBJ2-7; D is unclear. The CDR3 runs 13 residues. V lost 0 bases, J lost 0 bases, and 6 bases lay in between. From germline, CDR1 is SQVTM and CDR2 ANQGSEA. Here the CDR3 DNA reads TGCAGCGTTGAAGATGGCGGCTCCTACGAGCAGTACTTC. It specifies CSVEDGGSYEQYF.

This clone was seen more than once but under ten times. The chain employs TRBV9 and TRBJ1-1; D not resolved. This CDR3 is 14 amino acids long. Trimming left V 4 bases short and J 5 bases short, with 15 bases between. Germline V gene sequence: CDR1 SGDLS, CDR2 YYNGEE. The CDR3 DNA sequence: TGTGCCAGCAGCCCTCAAAACCGCGGGACTGAAGCTTTCTTT. Translating it yields CASSPQNRGTEAFF.

The gene calls are TRBV28 and TRBJ2-5; possibly TRBD2 for D (6 bases). Trimming took 3 bases from V and 3 from J, leaving 8 bases between them. The CDR3 is 13 amino acids. CDR1 and CDR2 from the germline V gene are MDHEN and SYDVKM. This CDR3 is CASSLGGEETQYF. The CDR3, as DNA: TGTGCCAGCAGTTTGGGCGGGGAAGAGACCCAGTACTTC.

This rearrangement joins TRBV7-8 to TRBJ2-1; 9 bases fit TRBD2. Germline V gene data show CDR1 as SGHVS and CDR2 as FQNEAQ. Trimming took 2 bases from V and 9 from J; bases not matched to a gene: 17. The CDR3 is 18 amino acids. The chain's CDR3 is CASSLRSGVGLATSEQFF. Written as DNA, the CDR3 is TGTGCCAGCAGCTTAAGGTCAGGCGTAGGACTAGCGACGTCTGAGCAGTTCTTC.

The V gene is TRBV5-1, the J gene TRBJ2-3; 12 positions match TRBD2. The V gene's germline CDR1 is SGHRS and CDR2 YFSETQ. The CDR3 sequence is 16 residues long. V trimming: 4 bases; J trimming: 6 bases; junction bases outside the gene matches: 9. The CDR3: CASSPGLAGPRDTQYF. The DNA of the CDR3 is TGCGCCAGCAGCCCTGGACTAGCGGGGCCTAGGGATACGCAGTATTTT. Full variable domain (rest looked up from reference TRBV5-1 and TRBJ2-3): KAGVTQTPRYLIKTRGQQVTLSCSPISGHRSVSWYQQTPGQGLQFLFEYFSETQRNKGNFPGRFSGRQFSNSRSEMNVSTLELGDSALYLCASSPGLAGPRDTQYFGPGTRLTVL.

The chain carries TRBV27 and TRBJ1-1; TRBD1 matches 8 bases. Germline CDR1 reads MNHEY; CDR2 reads SMNVEV (reference sequence). The CDR3 consists of 14 residues. After removal of 3 bases from V and 6 bases from J, the junction contained 6 bases not matched to a gene. In DNA, the CDR3 is TGTGCCAGCAGTTTCACCGCGACAGGGGCTGAAGCTTTCTTT. Amino acids: CASSFTATGAEAFF.

The rearrangement links TRBV30 to TRBJ2-4; perhaps TRBD1 as D (5 bases). Trimming stripped 5 bases from V and 5 bases from J, with 13 bases between. The CDR3 extends over 13 amino acids. CDR1 and CDR2 (germline): GTSNPN, SVGIG (reference sequence). As DNA, the CDR3 is TGTGCCTGGTCGAGACAGACTGAAAACATTCAGTACTTC. It encodes CAWSRQTENIQYF.

The rearrangement uses TRBV27 and TRBJ1-2; 12 nucleotides match TRBD1. The CDR3 sequence is 17 residues long. After removal of 2 bases from V and 8 bases from J, the junction contained 12 bases not matched to a gene. Germline lookup yields CDR1 MNHEY and CDR2 SMNVEV (reference sequence). CDR3 sequence: CASSLAGQGASSKGYTF. The CDR3 region has the DNA TGTGCCAGCAGTTTAGCGGGACAGGGGGCCTCGAGTAAGGGCTACACCTTC.

This clone was detected only once. This chain joins TRBV6-5 and TRBJ2-5, with D possibly matching TRBD2 (6 bases). V lost 6 bases and J lost 4, with 18 bases in between. The CDR3 runs to 15 residues. Germline loops: CDR1 MNHEY, CDR2 SVGAGI. This chain's CDR3 is CASRERSGGIETQYF. In nucleotides, the CDR3 is TGTGCCAGCAGAGAACGTAGCGGCGGGATAGAGACCCAGTACTTC.

The chain joins TRBV13 to TRBJ2-5, with D unclear. The V end lost 2 bases, the J end lost 0 bases, and 13 bases lay between the germline ends. Germline CDR1 is PRHDT and CDR2 is FYEKMQ (reference sequence). The CDR3 is 16 amino acids. The DNA of the CDR3 is TGTGCCAGCAGCTTATTTGGAGCGAACGACCAAGAGACCCAGTACTTC. Protein product: CASSLFGANDQETQYF.

The CDR3 region is CASSLELGGFGYTF. In DNA, the CDR3 is TGCGCCAGCAGCTTGGAGCTAGGGGGCTTTGGCTACACCTTC. The V call is TRBV5-1, the J call TRBJ1-2, with 7 bases that match TRBD1. The CDR3 runs to 14 residues. J lost 7 bases, V lost 0 bases, and 6 bases had no gene match. Germline V gene data show CDR1 as SGHRS and CDR2 as YFSETQ.

This rearrangement joins TRBV5-1 to TRBJ1-5; TRBD1 matches at 7 bases. The CDR3 is made up of 15 amino acids. The J segment lost 6 bases and the V segment lost 5 bases, leaving 11 bases of the junction unmatched. The germline V gene has CDR1 SGHRS and CDR2 YFSETQ. In DNA form, the CDR3 reads TGCGCCAGCAGTCCCGGACAGGTAGCCGGTCAGCCCCAGCATTTT. Translation gives CASSPGQVAGQPQHF. Full variable domain (remainder filled in from reference TRBV5-1 and TRBJ1-5): KAGVTQTPRYLIKTRGQQVTLSCSPISGHRSVSWYQQTPGQGLQFLFEYFSETQRNKGNFPGRFSGRQFSNSRSEMNVSTLELGDSALYLCASSPGQVAGQPQHFGDGTRLSIL.

J is TRBJ2-1 and V is TRBV19, with TRBD2 as a possible D gene (5 bases). The length of the CDR3 is 16 residues. Germline CDR1 LNHDA, CDR2 SQIVND (reference sequence). V shed 4 bases and J shed 0 bases, with 13 bases lying between them. The CDR3 bases are TGTGCCAGTAGTACTGCCGGGATCAGCTCCTACAATGAGCAGTTCTTC. Encoded protein: CASSTAGISSYNEQFF.